A single sample gave rise to the 32 T cell receptor beta chains below, sequenced in a study of read filtering for tumor transcriptome and immune sequencing. Molecular barcoded adaptors covering alpha/delta and beta/gamma chains were used on approximately 400 ng RNA. TCRdb re-derived calls from the reads in MiXCR, one entry per CDR3 protein. The sample consists of about 35,000 distinct CDR3 sequences, 13% to 15% of them appearing once. Sequenced: a population of CD138-negative cells sorted from bone marrow. The receptors were gathered from a donor at least 40 years old with multiple myeloma.

This clonotype was seen at least ten times. This chain uses TRBV27 with TRBJ2-1; TRBD2 matches 9 bases. The J segment lost 6 bases and the V segment lost 3 bases, leaving 3 bases of the junction unmatched. Germline loops: CDR1 MNHEY, CDR2 SMNVEV (reference sequence). This CDR3 has 14 amino acids. The CDR3 reads CASSFLAGRNEQFF. DNA of the CDR3: TGTGCCAGCAGTTTCCTAGCGGGACGCAATGAGCAGTTCTTC.

The rearrangement uses TRBV13 and TRBJ2-3, with 14 nucleotides matching TRBD2. CDR1 is PRHDT and CDR2 is FYEKMQ in the germline V gene (reference sequence). V was clipped by 5 bases and J by 3 bases; unmatched bases: 4. This CDR3 comprises 16 residues. The CDR3 protein is CASSRRTSGRTDTQYF. The CDR3 DNA sequence: TGTGCCAGCAGCCGAAGGACTAGCGGGAGGACAGATACGCAGTATTTT.

This clonotype was seen a handful of times. This chain uses TRBV7-9 with TRBJ1-5, with D unresolved. CDR1 is SEHNR and CDR2 is FQNEAQ in the germline V gene (reference sequence). The CDR3 length is 13 residues. Trimming stripped 5 bases from V and 1 base from J, with 6 bases between. In nucleotides, the CDR3 is TGTGCCAGCAGCCATGAGAGCAATCAGCCCCAGCATTTT. Protein product: CASSHESNQPQHF. Variable domain in full (rest from reference TRBV7-9 and TRBJ1-5): DTGVSQNPRHKITKRGQNVTFRCDPISEHNRLYWYRQTLGQGPEFLTYFQNEAQLEKSRLLSDRFSAERPKGSFSTLEIQRTEQGDSAMYLCASSHESNQPQHFGDGTRLSIL.

V and J are TRBV28 and TRBJ2-1, with D unresolved. Germline V gives CDR1 MDHEN, CDR2 SYDVKM. The CDR3 is 13 residues long. V shed 5 bases and J shed 4 bases, with 9 bases lying between them. CDR3 sequence: CASSPRRYNEQFF. The DNA of the CDR3 is TGTGCCAGCAGTCCCAGACGATACAATGAGCAGTTCTTC.

Only a few counts were recorded for this clonotype. V is TRBV29-1 and J is TRBJ2-1; D is unclear. Trimming pared 0 bases from V and 4 bases from J, leaving 7 bases between. This CDR3 comprises 13 residues. Germline loops: CDR1 SQVTM, CDR2 ANQGSEA. The CDR3 DNA reads as TGCAGCGTTGAAGATCCCGCATACAATGAGCAGTTCTTC. Translating gives CSVEDPAYNEQFF.

Of note for this clonotype: A much more abundant neighbour one base away suggests this may be a read error. V and J are TRBV7-9 and TRBJ2-5; TRBD1 matches at 7 bases. The CDR3 covers 15 residues. The germline CDR1 and CDR2 sequences are SEHNR and FQNEAQ (reference sequence). CDR3 coding DNA: TGTACCAGCAGCTTAGTGCCCGACAGGGAAGAGACCCAGTACTTC. Its protein product is CTSSLVPDREETQYF.

This clonotype was counted many times. The chain links TRBV9 to TRBJ2-1, with TRBD2 matching over 7 bases. The ends lost 2 bases at V and 9 bases at J; junction bases unmatched: 11. This CDR3 region has 15 residues. Per germline, CDR1 SGDLS and CDR2 YYNGEE. The CDR3 loop reads CASSVGGTKVIEQFF. The CDR3 DNA reads as TGTGCCAGCAGCGTCGGTGGGACTAAGGTAATTGAGCAGTTCTTC.

This clonotype was seen ten or more times. CDR3 loop: CASSPRTSGVADTQYF. In nucleotides, the CDR3 is TGCGCCAGCAGCCCGCGGACTAGCGGGGTAGCAGATACGCAGTATTTT. The chain uses TRBV4-1 and TRBJ2-3, with 12 nucleotides matching TRBD2. Germline lookup yields CDR1 MGHRA and CDR2 YSYEKL. J gave up 4 bases and V 4 bases, and 6 bases lay outside the gene matches. The CDR3 runs 16 residues.

This clonotype was detected many times. The gene calls are TRBV10-3 and TRBJ2-5; D is undetermined. The CDR3 consists of 16 residues. Trimming shortened V by 2 bases and J by 2 bases, and 15 bases separated the two germline ends. The germline V gene has CDR1 ENHRY and CDR2 SYGVKD. The CDR3 reads CAISETAGVHQETQYF. In DNA form, the CDR3 reads TGTGCCATCAGTGAGACGGCAGGAGTACATCAAGAGACCCAGTACTTC.

The sample holds many counts of this clonotype. J is TRBJ2-1 and V is TRBV12-3 or TRBV12-4, with 12 bases aligning to TRBD2. CDR3 size: 14 residues. V gave up 3 bases and J gave up 6 bases; unmatched junction bases: 0. CDR3 residues: CASSLTSGSNEQFF. CDR3 DNA sequence: TGTGCCAGCAGTTTGACTAGCGGGAGCAATGAGCAGTTCTTC.

This clonotype was detected ten times or more. This chain links TRBV7-8 with TRBJ1-5; D gene ambiguous. The CDR3 is 17 amino acids. Germline V gives CDR1 SGHVS, CDR2 FQNEAQ. Trimming took off 0 bases at V and 0 bases at J, with 12 bases between the two ends. DNA for the CDR3: TGTGCCAGCAGCTTAGCCCGAGGAGGAAATAGCAATCAGCCCCAGCATTTT. Translating gives CASSLARGGNSNQPQHF.

This clonotype appeared many times. The V gene is TRBV6-4, the J gene TRBJ2-7, with 7 bases lining up with TRBD1. This CDR3 comprises 13 residues. Germline V gene lookup returns CDR1 MRHNA and CDR2 SNTAGT. The ends lost 3 bases at V and 6 bases at J; junction bases unmatched: 5. The CDR3 region has the DNA TGTGCCAGCAGTGAATCGACAGGGACCGAGCAGTACTTC. Protein product: CASSESTGTEQYF.

This clonotype has a count of ten or more. J is TRBJ2-3 and V is TRBV10-3; 10 nucleotides align to TRBD1. Germline CDR1 and CDR2: ENHRY and SYGVKD. V lost 8 bases to trimming and J lost 3 bases; unmatched junction nucleotides: 11. The CDR3 has 16 amino acids. The CDR3 reads CAIGARDRGKTDTQYF. CDR3 DNA sequence: TGTGCCATCGGGGCCCGGGACAGGGGTAAGACAGATACGCAGTATTTT.

This chain connects TRBV27 to TRBJ2-2; perhaps D is TRBD1 or TRBD2 (6 bases each). V was cut by 6 bases and J by 6 bases, with 11 bases left in between. Germline V gives CDR1 MNHEY, CDR2 SMNVEV (reference sequence). This CDR3 contains 13 residues. CDR3 region: CASSGGPAGELFF. DNA for the CDR3: TGTGCCAGCAGCGGGGGCCCCGCCGGGGAGCTGTTTTTT.

This clonotype was detected many times. This chain links TRBV9 with TRBJ1-1; the D gene is possibly TRBD1 (5 bases). Per germline, CDR1 SGDLS and CDR2 YYNGEE. Trimming stripped 4 bases from V and 1 base from J, with 17 bases between. The CDR3 sequence is 16 residues long. CDR3 DNA sequence: TGTGCCAGCAGCTATAGCCACGGGGGGGGGAACACTGAAGCTTTCTTT. Translation gives CASSYSHGGGNTEAFF.

The chain couples TRBV23-1 to TRBJ2-5, with D possibly being TRBD1 (5 bases). TRBV23-1 qualifies as an ORF whose function is uncertain. The CDR3 totals 16 residues. The V gene lost 3 bases and the J gene lost 1 base, with 15 bases spanning the gap. In DNA form, the CDR3 reads TGCGCCAGCAGTCATCAGGGCCACCTTCCCCAAGAGACCCAGTACTTC. Translating it yields CASSHQGHLPQETQYF.

Details on this clonotype: Mismatch with germline at one junction end may stem from a read error. The CDR3 DNA reads as TGCGCCAGCAGCCAAGATCCCCTGGACAGTTCAGGCACAGATACGCCGTATTTT. Translated: CASSQDPLDSSGTDTPYF. The V and J genes are TRBV4-1 and TRBJ2-3, with TRBD1 as a possible D gene (6 bases). The CDR3 sequence is 18 residues long. Germline V gene sequence: CDR1 MGHRA, CDR2 YSYEKL.

This clonotype has at least ten counts. This sequence joins TRBV20-1 and TRBJ1-1, with D possibly being TRBD1 (5 bases). Germline CDR1 DFQATT, CDR2 SNEGSKA (reference sequence). The CDR3 extends over 18 amino acids. The V end was cut by 0 bases, the J end by 2 bases, with 22 bases between. The CDR3: CSARDTYMSKGINTEAFF. In DNA, the CDR3 is TGCAGTGCTAGAGATACGTATATGTCGAAGGGGATCAACACTGAAGCTTTCTTT.

The gene calls are TRBV5-8 and TRBJ2-2; D unresolved. The length of the CDR3 is 14 residues. The V gene lost 2 bases and the J gene lost 1 base, with 6 bases spanning the gap. CDR1 and CDR2 from the germline V gene are SGHTS and YDEGEE. CDR3 region: CASSFDVNTGELFF. CDR3 nucleotide sequence: TGTGCCAGCAGCTTTGACGTGAACACCGGGGAGCTGTTTTTT.

About this clonotype itself: A read error is possible here, since a much larger clone lies one base away. V and J are TRBV29-1 and TRBJ2-3; D uncertain. Germline V lookup: CDR1 SQVTM, CDR2 ANQGSEA. The CDR3 extends over 10 amino acids. Trimming pared 5 bases from V and 7 bases from J, leaving 7 bases between. The CDR3 sequence is CSVTQHTQYF. DNA of the CDR3: TGCAGCGTTACCCAACATACGCAGTATTTT.

This clonotype was found many times. The rearrangement uses TRBV6-2 or TRBV6-3 and TRBJ2-5; D not certain. V was trimmed by 7 bases and J by 6 bases, leaving 12 bases between them. Germline CDR1 and CDR2: MNHEY and SVGEGT. The CDR3 runs to 12 residues. The CDR3 spells CASTTRLQTQYF. As DNA, the CDR3 is TGTGCCAGCACCACACGGCTCCAGACCCAGTACTTC.

This clonotype was observed many times. This rearrangement joins TRBV24-1 to TRBJ2-6; D possibly uses TRBD1 or TRBD2 (6 bases each). V was trimmed by 2 bases and J by 1 base, leaving 20 bases between them. The CDR3 spans 20 residues. Germline V lookup: CDR1 KGHDR, CDR2 SFDVKD. The CDR3 bases are TGTGCCACCAGTGATTCGCGGGACATGCGAAAAACTTCTGGGGCCAACGTCCTGACTTTC. It yields the protein CATSDSRDMRKTSGANVLTF.

This clonotype was detected many times. This chain joins TRBV29-1 and TRBJ2-1; the D gene is possibly TRBD2 (6 bases). The CDR3 covers 12 residues. Between the trimmed V and J ends, which lost 7 bases and 6 bases, there was a span of 13 bases. Germline V gene data show CDR1 as SQVTM and CDR2 as ANQGSEA. The DNA for the CDR3 is TGCAGCGGCGGGGAGCCCCTCAATGAGCAGTTCTTC. Protein sequence: CSGGEPLNEQFF.

This clonotype was seen ten or more times. The chain couples TRBV19 to TRBJ2-3; D is uncertain. The V gene lost 3 bases and the J gene lost 3 bases, with 16 bases spanning the gap. CDR1 LNHDA and CDR2 SQIVND come from the germline V gene (reference sequence). This CDR3 has 16 amino acids. CDR3 protein: CASSIRVAGQTDTQYF. CDR3 coding DNA: TGTGCCAGTAGTATCCGGGTAGCCGGTCAAACAGATACGCAGTATTTT.

This clonotype came up many times. The V gene is TRBV12-3 or TRBV12-4, the J gene TRBJ1-6, with D possibly matching TRBD1 (6 bases). The CDR3 consists of 13 residues. The V and J ends lost 5 bases and 11 bases respectively, with 13 bases between them. The CDR3 is CASSRGGAPPLHF. Here the CDR3 DNA reads TGTGCCAGCAGTCGTGGGGGCGCGCCACCCCTCCACTTT.

This clonotype has more than one count but fewer than ten. Possible read error: a much larger clone is one base away. The V and J genes are TRBV20-1 and TRBJ2-7, with 10 nucleotides matching TRBD1. The length of the CDR3 is 14 residues. J was trimmed by 9 bases and V by 0 bases; bases with no gene match: 8. Germline values: CDR1 DFQATT, CDR2 SNEGSKA (reference sequence). CDR3 region: CSARDPRTGGVQYF. CDR3 DNA sequence: TGCAGTGCTAGAGACCCCAGGACAGGGGGTGTGCAGTACTTC.

The chain joins TRBV28 to TRBJ2-7; D gene uncertain. Germline assignment: CDR1 MDHEN and CDR2 SYDVKM. Trimming removed 6 bases at V and 0 bases at J, with 6 bases between. This CDR3 has 12 amino acids. The CDR3 nucleotides are TGTGCCAGCAGAAGCAACTCCTACGAGCAGTACTTC. This encodes CASRSNSYEQYF.

Many counts were recorded for this clonotype. The chain carries TRBV18 and TRBJ1-5; a weak D match, TRBD1 (6 bases). V lost 5 bases and J lost 5, with 10 bases in between. Germline V gene sequence: CDR1 KGHSH, CDR2 LQKENI. The CDR3 contains 13 residues. The DNA of the CDR3 is TGTGCCAGCTCAACCGAGGGGGATCAGCCCCAGCATTTT. Its protein is CASSTEGDQPQHF.

This clonotype showed up many times. The chain employs TRBV7-3 and TRBJ1-1, with D hard to call. The CDR3 runs 14 residues. CDR1 is SGHTA and CDR2 is FQGTGA in the germline V gene. Trimming left V 5 bases short and J 5 bases short, with 15 bases between. The CDR3 nucleotides read TGTGCCAGCAGCGCGATAGGTGGAGGGACTGAAGCTTTCTTT. Translation gives CASSAIGGGTEAFF.

This clonotype is medium-sized. The V and J genes are TRBV5-6 and TRBJ2-1, with 13 bases fitting TRBD2. CDR1 and CDR2 (germline): SGHDT, YYEEEE. Trimming at V came to 7 bases and at J to 8 bases, leaving 6 bases not matched to a gene. The CDR3 length is 14 residues. The CDR3 sequence: CASGGTSGIYEQFF. CDR3 coding DNA: TGTGCCAGCGGGGGGACTAGCGGGATATATGAGCAGTTCTTC.

Many counts were recorded for this clonotype. The rearrangement uses TRBV7-9 and TRBJ1-1; D is possibly TRBD1 (5 bases). Germline V CDR1 and CDR2: SEHNR, FQNEAQ (reference sequence). This CDR3 comprises 13 residues. Trimming took off 2 bases at V and 4 bases at J, with 8 bases between the two ends. The CDR3 DNA reads as TGTGCCAGCAGCTTATCCGGGGGCACTGAAGCTTTCTTT. Translation gives CASSLSGGTEAFF.

The gene calls are TRBV12-3 or TRBV12-4 and TRBJ2-1; 14 bases are shared with TRBD2. V was clipped by 5 bases and J by 10 bases; unmatched bases: 10. The CDR3 is 16 residues long. The DNA for the CDR3 is TGTGCCAGCAGTCTCCCGGGACTAGCGGGAGTTTTGGAGCAGTTCTTC. Amino acid sequence: CASSLPGLAGVLEQFF.